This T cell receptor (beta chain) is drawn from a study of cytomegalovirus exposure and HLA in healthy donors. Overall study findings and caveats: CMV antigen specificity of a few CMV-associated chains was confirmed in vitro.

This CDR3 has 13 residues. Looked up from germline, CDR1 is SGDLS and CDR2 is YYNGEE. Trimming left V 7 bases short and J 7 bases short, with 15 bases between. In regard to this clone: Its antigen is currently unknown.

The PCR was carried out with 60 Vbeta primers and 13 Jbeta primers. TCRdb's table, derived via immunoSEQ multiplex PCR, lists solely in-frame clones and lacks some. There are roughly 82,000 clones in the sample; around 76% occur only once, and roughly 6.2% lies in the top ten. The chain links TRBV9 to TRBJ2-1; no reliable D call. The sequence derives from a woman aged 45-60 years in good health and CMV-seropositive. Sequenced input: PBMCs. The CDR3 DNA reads TGTGCCAGCGGCCCGACTGCCGGGAATGAGCAGTTCTTC. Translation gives CASGPTAGNEQFF.